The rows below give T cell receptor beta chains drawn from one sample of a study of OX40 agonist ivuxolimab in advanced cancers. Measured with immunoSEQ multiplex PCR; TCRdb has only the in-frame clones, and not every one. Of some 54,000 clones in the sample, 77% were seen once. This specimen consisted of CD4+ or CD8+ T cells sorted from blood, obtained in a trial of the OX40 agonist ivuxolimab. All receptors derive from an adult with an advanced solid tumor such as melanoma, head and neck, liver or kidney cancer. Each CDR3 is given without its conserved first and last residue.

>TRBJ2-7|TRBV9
ASSPSPGGYEQY
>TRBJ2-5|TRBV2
ASRTREAGGPRETQY
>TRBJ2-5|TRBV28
ASNYLGPGRAQY
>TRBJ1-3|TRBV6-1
ASTRTGTSGNTIY
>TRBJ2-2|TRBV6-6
ASSYFNTGELF
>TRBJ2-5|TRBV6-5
ASSYSPGKAETQY
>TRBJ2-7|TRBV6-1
ASSRDRVKEQY
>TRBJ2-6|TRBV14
ASSFRALMHSGANVLT
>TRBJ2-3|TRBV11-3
ASSLGQGATDTQY
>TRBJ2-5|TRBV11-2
ASHLVGLQETQY
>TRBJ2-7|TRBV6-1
ASSPLTGSYEQY
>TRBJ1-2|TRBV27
ASKPGRNYGYT
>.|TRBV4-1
ASSQAGLAYEQY
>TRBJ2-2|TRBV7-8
ASSHSQAGELF
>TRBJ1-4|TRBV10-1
ASSASSSWGEKLF
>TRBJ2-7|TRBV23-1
ASNPPGQRAYEQY
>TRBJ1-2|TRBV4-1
ASSQPFSTGLNYGYT
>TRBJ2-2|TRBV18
ASSPMTGEDTGELF
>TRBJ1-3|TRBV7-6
ASSLGGAGNTIY
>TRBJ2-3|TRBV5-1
ASSRTEPTDTQY
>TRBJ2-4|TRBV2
ASERQAPENIQY
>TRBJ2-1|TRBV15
ATSLQGARSYNEQF
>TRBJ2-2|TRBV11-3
ASSPRGLNTGELF
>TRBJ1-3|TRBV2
ASSGDRGRTGNTIY
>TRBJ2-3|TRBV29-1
SVARGQLTDTQY
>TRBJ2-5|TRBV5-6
ASSLDLGTGTQETQY
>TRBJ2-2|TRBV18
ASSRGGSNTGELF
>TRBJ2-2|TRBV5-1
ASSLGQGLAGELF
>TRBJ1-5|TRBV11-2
ASSLDRANQPQH
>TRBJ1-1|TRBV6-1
ASSRESTEAF
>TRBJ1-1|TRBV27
ASSLSGVAGADTEAF
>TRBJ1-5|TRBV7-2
ASSFQGLVNQPQH
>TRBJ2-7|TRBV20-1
SARGRLEQH
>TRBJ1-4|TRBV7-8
ASSSSGIRGNEKLF
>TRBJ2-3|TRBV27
ASSLGQGKVY
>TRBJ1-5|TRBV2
ASSEATGGAIQPQH
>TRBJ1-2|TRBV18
ASSHDREAHGYT
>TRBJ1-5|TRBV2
ASSEHQGVYQPQH
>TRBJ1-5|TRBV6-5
ASSSYSNQPQH
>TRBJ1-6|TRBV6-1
ASSEQQGRTSPLH
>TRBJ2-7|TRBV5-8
ASSRPGGAYEQY
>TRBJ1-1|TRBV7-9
ASSLVSEAF
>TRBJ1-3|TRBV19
ASSNGRDSGNTIY
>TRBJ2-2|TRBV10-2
ASSASGSTNTGELF
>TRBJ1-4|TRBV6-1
ASSENLGRVGEKLF
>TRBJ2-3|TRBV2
ASSDVTSTDTQY
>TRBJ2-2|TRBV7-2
ASSPGSGRARGELF
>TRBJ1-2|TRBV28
ASSLRSSVYGYT
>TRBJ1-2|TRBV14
ASSQVRGNYGYT
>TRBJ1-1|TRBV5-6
ASSLAYAGEAF
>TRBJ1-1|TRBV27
ASSLDRYTTEAF
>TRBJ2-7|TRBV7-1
ASTKNSGAQY
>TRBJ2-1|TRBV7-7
ASSRDRDNEQF
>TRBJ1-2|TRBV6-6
ASRQGSYGYT
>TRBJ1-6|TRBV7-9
ASSSPGTVVH
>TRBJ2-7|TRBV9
ASSASSGGYEQY
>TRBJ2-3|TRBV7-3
ASSLKLAGVADTQY
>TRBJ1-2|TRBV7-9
ASSLVEHYGYT
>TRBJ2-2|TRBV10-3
AISESGLAGVTGELF
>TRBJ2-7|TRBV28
ASSAYYEQY